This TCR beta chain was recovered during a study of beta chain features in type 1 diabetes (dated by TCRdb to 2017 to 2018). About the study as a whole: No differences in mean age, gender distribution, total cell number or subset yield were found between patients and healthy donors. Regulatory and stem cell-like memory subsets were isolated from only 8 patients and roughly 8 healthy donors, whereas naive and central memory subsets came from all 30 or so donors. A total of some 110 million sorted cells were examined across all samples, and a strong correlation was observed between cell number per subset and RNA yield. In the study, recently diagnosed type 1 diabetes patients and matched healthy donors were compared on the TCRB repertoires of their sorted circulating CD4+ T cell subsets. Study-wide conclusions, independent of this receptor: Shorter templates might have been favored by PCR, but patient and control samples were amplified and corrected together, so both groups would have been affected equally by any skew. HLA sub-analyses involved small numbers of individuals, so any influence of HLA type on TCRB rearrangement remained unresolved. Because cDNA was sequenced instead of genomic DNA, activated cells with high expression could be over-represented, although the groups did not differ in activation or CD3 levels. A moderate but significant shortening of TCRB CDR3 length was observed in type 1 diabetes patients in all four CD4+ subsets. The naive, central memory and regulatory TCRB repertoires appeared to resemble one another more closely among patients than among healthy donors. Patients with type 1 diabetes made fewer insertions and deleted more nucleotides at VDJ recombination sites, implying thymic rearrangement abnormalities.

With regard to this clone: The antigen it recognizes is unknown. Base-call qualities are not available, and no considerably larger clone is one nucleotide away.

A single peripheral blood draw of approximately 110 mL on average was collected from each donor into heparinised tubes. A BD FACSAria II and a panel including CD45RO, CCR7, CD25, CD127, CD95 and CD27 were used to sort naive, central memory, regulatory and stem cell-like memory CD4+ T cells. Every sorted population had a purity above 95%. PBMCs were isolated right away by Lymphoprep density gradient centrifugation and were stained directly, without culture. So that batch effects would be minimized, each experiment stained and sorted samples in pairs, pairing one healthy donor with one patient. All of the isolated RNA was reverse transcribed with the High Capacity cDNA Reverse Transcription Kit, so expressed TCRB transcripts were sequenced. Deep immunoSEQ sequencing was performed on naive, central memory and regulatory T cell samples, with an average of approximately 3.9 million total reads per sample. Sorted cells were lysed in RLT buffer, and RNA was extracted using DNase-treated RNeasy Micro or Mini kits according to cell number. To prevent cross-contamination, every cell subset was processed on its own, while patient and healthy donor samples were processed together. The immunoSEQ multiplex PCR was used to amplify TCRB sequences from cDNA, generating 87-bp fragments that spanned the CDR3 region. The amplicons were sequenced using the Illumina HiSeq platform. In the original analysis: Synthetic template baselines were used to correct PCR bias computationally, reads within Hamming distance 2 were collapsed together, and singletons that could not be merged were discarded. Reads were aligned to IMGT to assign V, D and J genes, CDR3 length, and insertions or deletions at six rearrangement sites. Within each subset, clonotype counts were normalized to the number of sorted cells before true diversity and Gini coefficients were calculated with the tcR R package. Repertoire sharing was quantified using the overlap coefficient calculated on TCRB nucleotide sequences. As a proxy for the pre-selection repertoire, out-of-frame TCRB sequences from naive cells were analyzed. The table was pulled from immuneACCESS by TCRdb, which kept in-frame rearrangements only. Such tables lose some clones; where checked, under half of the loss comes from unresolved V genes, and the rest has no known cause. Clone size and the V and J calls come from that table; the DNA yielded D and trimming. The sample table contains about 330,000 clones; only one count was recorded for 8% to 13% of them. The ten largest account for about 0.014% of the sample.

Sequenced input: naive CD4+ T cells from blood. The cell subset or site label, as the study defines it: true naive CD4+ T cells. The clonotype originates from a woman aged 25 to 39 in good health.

The nucleotide sequence reads as follows: TGTGCCAGCGGGGGGGGTGCGGGAGTCAGGGATACGCAGTATTTT. This codes for CASGGGAGVRDTQYF. The chain was built from TRBV25-1 and TRBJ2-3; the central 7 bases match TRBD2. Clipping removes 8 bases from V and 6 bases from J, with 14 as the unmatched junction base count. The CDR3 runs 15 residues from the cysteine to the phenylalanine. Of all the DNA, just the CDR3 is kept, 45 bases in frame from base 1. The germline V gene supplies CDR1 MGHDK and CDR2 SYGVNS.